Following are 28 T cell receptor beta chains from one sample sequenced in a study of T cells after yellow fever vaccination. TCRdb fed the 5' RACE reads into MiXCR, producing one record per CDR3 protein. The sample records about 140,000 distinct CDR3 sequences, less than 8.5% being singletons. Sequenced material: CD4+ T cells sorted from PBMCs, taken 10 days after the yellow fever booster vaccination. The receptors were gathered from a man younger than 45 who received the YFV17D yellow fever vaccine.

This clonotype was counted ten times or more. The chain employs TRBV7-2 and TRBJ2-4, with 7 bases aligning to TRBD1. Germline CDR1 is SGHTA and CDR2 is FQGNSA. V lost 5 bases to trimming and J lost 5 bases; unmatched junction nucleotides: 6. This CDR3 contains 14 residues. The CDR3 here is CASSRGGSENIQYF. Here the CDR3 DNA reads TGTGCCAGCAGCCGAGGGGGCAGTGAAAACATTCAGTACTTC. Based on the CDR3 plus reference TRBV7-2 and TRBJ2-4, the full variable domain is GAGVSQSPSNKVTEKGKDVELRCDPISGHTALYWYRQSLGQGLEFLIYFQGNSAPDKSGLPSDRFSAERTGGSVSTLTIQRTQQEDSAVYLCASSRGGSENIQYFGAGTRLSVL.

This clonotype was seen ten or more times. The chain is built from TRBV7-9 and TRBJ2-3; D might be TRBD1 (6 bases). Germline CDR1 and CDR2: SEHNR and FQNEAQ (reference sequence). Trimming pared 6 bases from V and 1 base from J, leaving 11 bases between. This CDR3 contains 14 residues. The CDR3 is CASSSDSGTDTQYF. CDR3 nucleotide sequence: TGTGCCAGCAGTTCGGACAGCGGCACAGATACGCAGTATTTT.

In its sample, this clonotype was seen many times. The chain uses TRBV30 and TRBJ1-2; a possible D gene is TRBD1 (6 bases). Trimming took off 0 bases at V and 7 bases at J, with 12 bases between the two ends. Per the germline V gene, CDR1 is GTSNPN and CDR2 is SVGIG (reference sequence). The CDR3 is 13 residues long. This chain's CDR3 is CAWSVGGELGYTF. CDR3 bases: TGTGCCTGGAGTGTAGGGGGAGAACTTGGCTACACCTTC.

This clonotype was detected many times. The rearrangement uses TRBV24-1 and TRBJ2-2; D might be TRBD1 (7 bases). Trimming took off 4 bases at V and 5 bases at J, with 10 bases between the two ends. CDR1 and CDR2 (germline): KGHDR, SFDVKD. There are 14 residues in the CDR3. The CDR3: CATSDPGGTGELFF. The CDR3, as DNA: TGTGCCACCAGTGACCCAGGGGGGACCGGGGAGCTGTTTTTT.

This clonotype came up a few times. The V gene is TRBV5-6, the J gene TRBJ2-7; no definite D call. The CDR3 length is 12 residues. Germline CDR1 SGHDT, CDR2 YYEEEE. Trimming removed 3 bases at V and 9 bases at J, with 13 bases between. The chain's CDR3 is CASSSAPTGQYF. The CDR3 bases are TGTGCCAGCAGCTCCGCGCCTACCGGGCAGTACTTC.

This clonotype was counted many times. The chain combines TRBV5-1 with TRBJ2-7; the D gene is possibly TRBD2 (6 bases). Trimming removed 4 bases from V and 2 bases from J, with 19 bases in between. Per the germline V gene, CDR1 is SGHRS and CDR2 is YFSETQ. The CDR3 is 16 amino acids. This chain's CDR3 is CASSGGTPLIPYEQYF. In nucleotides, the CDR3 is TGCGCCAGCAGCGGCGGGACTCCACTAATACCCTACGAGCAGTACTTC.

Ten or more counts support this clonotype. This chain uses TRBV7-2 with TRBJ2-7, with a tentative D call TRBD1 (6 bases). This CDR3 comprises 13 residues. Trimming left V 3 bases short and J 4 bases short, with 10 bases between. The germline V gene has CDR1 SGHTA and CDR2 FQGNSA. The chain's CDR3 is CASSLGARYEQYF. CDR3 DNA sequence: TGTGCCAGCAGCTTGGGGGCAAGGTACGAGCAGTACTTC.

Ten or more counts support this clonotype. The chain carries TRBV5-5 and TRBJ2-7; D is possibly TRBD1 (5 bases). The length of the CDR3 is 13 residues. V was pared by 0 bases and J by 6 bases, with 10 bases between. Germline CDR1 reads SGHKS; CDR2 reads YYEKEE (reference sequence). The CDR3 here is CASSLGGEIEQYF. DNA of the CDR3: TGTGCCAGCAGCTTGGGGGGCGAAATCGAGCAGTACTTC.

At least ten counts were recorded for this clonotype. The chain joins TRBV20-1 to TRBJ2-5; 13 bases are shared with TRBD2. J lost 5 bases, V lost 3 bases, and 6 bases had no gene match. CDR1 and CDR2 (germline): DFQATT, SNEGSKA (reference sequence). CDR3 length: 15 amino acids. CDR3 sequence: CSARTSGRISETQYF. CDR3 DNA: TGCAGTGCTAGGACTAGCGGGAGGATCAGCGAGACCCAGTACTTC.

This clonotype was seen a handful of times. The chain employs TRBV19 and TRBJ2-5; 7 bases align to TRBD2. The ends lost 11 bases at V and 7 bases at J; junction bases unmatched: 22. Germline lookup yields CDR1 LNHDA and CDR2 SQIVND (reference sequence). The CDR3 extends over 16 amino acids. The CDR3 protein is CAANNPVLARGGTQYF. The CDR3 DNA follows: TGTGCCGCCAATAACCCAGTACTAGCCCGCGGGGGGACCCAGTACTTC. Together with reference TRBV19 and TRBJ2-5, the CDR3 gives the full variable domain: DGGITQSPKYLFRKEGQNVTLSCEQNLNHDAMYWYRQDPGQGLRLIYYSQIVNDFQKGDIAEGYSVSREKKESFPLTVTSAQKNPTAFYLCAANNPVLARGGTQYFGPGTRLLVL.

This clonotype appeared many times. The V gene is TRBV5-6, the J gene TRBJ2-7; 9 nucleotides agree with TRBD1. Trimming at V came to 3 bases and at J to 6 bases, leaving 7 bases not matched to a gene. Germline values: CDR1 SGHDT, CDR2 YYEEEE. This CDR3 comprises 14 residues. The CDR3 is CASSWGTGSREQYF. CDR3 coding DNA: TGTGCCAGCAGCTGGGGGACAGGGAGTCGCGAGCAGTACTTC. The variable domain in full, with the rest retrieved from reference TRBV5-6 and TRBJ2-7, is DAGVTQSPTHLIKTRGQQVTLRCSPKSGHDTVSWYQQALGQGPQFIFQYYEEEERQRGNFPDRFSGHQFPNYSSELNVNALLLGDSALYLCASSWGTGSREQYFGPGTRLTVT.

Only a few counts were recorded for this clonotype. The chain couples TRBV28 to TRBJ1-2; D remains unclear. CDR3 size: 15 residues. Trimming left V 2 bases short and J 0 bases short, with 10 bases between. Germline lookup yields CDR1 MDHEN and CDR2 SYDVKM. CDR3: CASSLRNPANYGYTF. CDR3 bases: TGTGCCAGCAGTTTACGGAACCCTGCTAACTATGGCTACACCTTC.

In this sample, this clonotype turned up many times. The chain recombines TRBV10-3 with TRBJ2-7; D not certain. This CDR3 comprises 13 residues. V was trimmed by 11 bases and J by 6 bases, leaving 20 bases between them. Germline V gene data show CDR1 as ENHRY and CDR2 as SYGVKD. CDR3 sequence (DNA): TGTGCCGTCGGCGAGTTGAAGGGCTTCGAGCAGTACTTC. Its translation: CAVGELKGFEQYF.

At least ten counts were recorded for this clonotype. V is TRBV5-1 and J is TRBJ2-5, with 12 nucleotides matching TRBD2. V shed 4 bases, J shed 5 bases, and the junction held 6 bases outside the gene matches. Germline V gives CDR1 SGHRS, CDR2 YFSETQ. CDR3 size: 15 residues. The CDR3 loop is CASSKTSGSEETQYF. CDR3 DNA: TGCGCCAGCAGCAAGACTAGCGGGAGTGAGGAGACCCAGTACTTC.

This clonotype came up many times. The V call is TRBV5-4, the J call TRBJ2-1; 10 nucleotides align to TRBD2. From germline, CDR1 is SGHNT and CDR2 YYREEE (reference sequence). V lost 4 bases and J lost 4; bases outside the gene matches: 11. The CDR3 has 17 residues. CDR3: CASSPPGRTSGYNEQFF. In DNA, the CDR3 is TGTGCCAGCAGCCCCCCCGGCAGGACTAGCGGATACAATGAGCAGTTCTTC.

This clonotype was seen a few times. The V call is TRBV18, the J call TRBJ2-5; 7 bases line up with TRBD1. Looked up from germline, CDR1 is KGHSH and CDR2 is LQKENI. With V trimmed by 3 bases and J by 7 bases, 11 bases remained unmatched. The CDR3 sequence is 15 residues long. CDR3: CASSPPGTAHGTQYF. In nucleotides, the CDR3 is TGTGCCAGCTCACCGCCCGGGACAGCCCACGGGACCCAGTACTTC.

A few counts support this clonotype. This chain joins TRBV2 and TRBJ2-7; TRBD2 matches 13 bases. Trimming took 6 bases from V and 5 from J; bases not matched to a gene: 4. From germline, CDR1 is SNHLY and CDR2 FYNNEI. The CDR3 extends over 14 amino acids. The CDR3 protein is CASRGLAGVHEQYF. The CDR3 region has the DNA TGTGCCAGCAGAGGACTAGCGGGAGTCCACGAGCAGTACTTC.

This clonotype showed up many times. V is TRBV28 and J is TRBJ2-5; D not resolved. The CDR3 runs 12 residues. Germline CDR1 and CDR2: MDHEN and SYDVKM. Trimming removed 4 bases from V and 1 base from J, with 4 bases in between. CDR3 sequence reads: CASSSFQETQYF. The DNA for the CDR3 is TGTGCCAGCAGTTCTTTCCAAGAGACCCAGTACTTC.

This clonotype has a count of ten or more. This rearrangement joins TRBV6-6 to TRBJ1-2, with D hard to call. Germline V gene sequence: CDR1 MNHNY, CDR2 SVGAGI (reference sequence). This CDR3 region has 13 residues. The V end lost 6 bases, the J end lost 6 bases, and 14 bases lay between the germline ends. In DNA, the CDR3 is TGTGCCAGCAGCCCCTCTACGATCCATGGCTACACCTTC. This translates into CASSPSTIHGYTF.

This clonotype was found a few times. This chain uses TRBV7-2 with TRBJ1-3; no clear D gene. The V and J ends lost 1 base and 7 bases respectively, with 5 bases between them. Per the germline V gene, CDR1 is SGHTA and CDR2 is FQGNSA. The CDR3 sequence is 12 residues long. This chain's CDR3 is CASSLGWNTIYF. The CDR3 DNA follows: TGTGCCAGCAGCTTAGGTTGGAACACCATATATTTT. The full variable domain, its missing parts supplied by reference TRBV7-2 and TRBJ1-3, is GAGVSQSPSNKVTEKGKDVELRCDPISGHTALYWYRQSLGQGLEFLIYFQGNSAPDKSGLPSDRFSAERTGGSVSTLTIQRTQQEDSAVYLCASSLGWNTIYFGEGSWLTVV.

This clonotype was seen at least ten times. The chain is built from TRBV20-1 and TRBJ2-1; weak D call: TRBD2 (6 bases). V was shortened by 7 bases and J by 3 bases, with 16 bases between the two germline ends. CDR1 and CDR2 (germline): DFQATT, SNEGSKA (reference sequence). This CDR3 has 14 amino acids. This chain's CDR3 is CSVPPGEGYNEQFF. The CDR3 DNA is TGCAGTGTACCTCCGGGGGAAGGCTACAATGAGCAGTTCTTC.

The chain combines TRBV18 with TRBJ1-1; unclear D gene. Per germline, CDR1 KGHSH and CDR2 LQKENI. V dropped 3 bases and J dropped 2 bases, with 16 bases sitting between them. This CDR3 spans 16 amino acids. The CDR3 DNA is TGTGCCAGCTCACCGTCGCTCGGCCTCACTAACACTGAAGCTTTCTTT. Amino acid sequence: CASSPSLGLTNTEAFF.

This clonotype has at least ten counts. J is TRBJ1-5 and V is TRBV7-2; 7 bases line up with TRBD1. This CDR3 contains 15 residues. Germline CDR1 and CDR2: SGHTA and FQGNSA. The ends lost 7 bases at V and 2 bases at J; junction bases unmatched: 8. Here the CDR3 DNA reads TGTGCCAGCAACCTAGGGGGCGCAGGCAATCAGCCCCAGCATTTT. Residues: CASNLGGAGNQPQHF.

Relative to its sample, this clonotype is medium-sized. The J gene is TRBJ2-1, the V gene TRBV2, with D perhaps TRBD2 (5 bases). Per germline, CDR1 SNHLY and CDR2 FYNNEI. This CDR3 is 14 amino acids long. Trimming removed 6 bases at V and 3 bases at J, with 12 bases between. CDR3 in DNA: TGTGCCAGCAGGATGGCGGGTATCTACAATGAGCAGTTCTTC. Translation: CASRMAGIYNEQFF.

This clonotype showed up many times. J is TRBJ2-1 and V is TRBV7-8; no definite D call. The CDR3 extends over 15 amino acids. V shed 5 bases and J shed 3 bases, with 14 bases lying between them. Germline CDR1 reads SGHVS; CDR2 reads FQNEAQ. CDR3 amino acids: CASSHPGNSYNEQFF. The CDR3 DNA follows: TGTGCCAGCAGCCATCCAGGAAATAGCTACAATGAGCAGTTCTTC.

This clonotype appeared many times. The chain uses TRBV5-1 and TRBJ2-5; TRBD1 matches at 9 bases. V lost 3 bases, J lost 2 bases, and 14 bases stayed unmatched. Germline V gene data show CDR1 as SGHRS and CDR2 as YFSETQ. CDR3 length: 18 amino acids. DNA of the CDR3: TGCGCCAGCAGCTCGAACCCTCGGGACAGGGTAGTTCAAGAGACCCAGTACTTC. Translation gives CASSSNPRDRVVQETQYF.

Ten or more counts support this clonotype. The CDR3 sequence is CASSQNSGQVFGANVLTF. The CDR3 DNA follows: TGTGCCAGCAGCCAAAACAGTGGGCAGGTGTTTGGGGCCAACGTCCTGACTTTC. J is TRBJ2-6 and V is TRBV14; D gene ambiguous. The CDR3 runs 18 residues. Germline loops: CDR1 SGHDN, CDR2 FVKESK. The V end lost 2 bases, the J end lost 3 bases, and 17 bases lay between the germline ends. Full variable domain (rest looked up from reference TRBV14 and TRBJ2-6): EAGVTQFPSHSVIEKGQTVTLRCDPISGHDNLYWYRRVMGKEIKFLLHFVKESKQDESGMPNNRFLAERTGGTYSTLKVQPAELEDSGVYFCASSQNSGQVFGANVLTFGAGSRLTVL.

The chain recombines TRBV9 with TRBJ2-5; 8 nucleotides line up with TRBD2. Germline lookup yields CDR1 SGDLS and CDR2 YYNGEE. The CDR3 has 14 amino acids. With 0 bases clipped from V and 5 bases from J, the junction kept 3 bases outside the gene matches. The CDR3 is CASSVAAGGETQYF. The DNA for the CDR3 is TGTGCCAGCAGCGTAGCTGCGGGAGGCGAGACCCAGTACTTC.